This T cell receptor beta chain originates from a study of blood T cell repertoires in COVID-19. Study-wide background: The United States, Italy and Spain were the sources of the acute and convalescent COVID-19 samples.

This clone was counted only a few times. Sequencing used immunoSEQ multiplex PCR; TCRdb keeps in-frame clones, though not all of them. The sample carries 150,000 to 200,000 clones, 89% recorded once. V trimming: 0 bases; J trimming: 6 bases; junction bases outside the gene matches: 2. The CDR3 contains 14 residues. Germline assignment: CDR1 MGHRA and CDR2 YSYEKL. Sequencing input: PBMCs or T cells enriched from blood (not recorded which). The source of this sequence is a woman between 35 and 50 years old with acute COVID-19. V and J are TRBV4-1 and TRBJ1-5, with 7 positions matching TRBD1. The CDR3 region is CASSQDQGGQPQHF. CDR3 coding DNA: TGCGCCAGCAGCCAAGATCAGGGGGGTCAGCCCCAGCATTTT.